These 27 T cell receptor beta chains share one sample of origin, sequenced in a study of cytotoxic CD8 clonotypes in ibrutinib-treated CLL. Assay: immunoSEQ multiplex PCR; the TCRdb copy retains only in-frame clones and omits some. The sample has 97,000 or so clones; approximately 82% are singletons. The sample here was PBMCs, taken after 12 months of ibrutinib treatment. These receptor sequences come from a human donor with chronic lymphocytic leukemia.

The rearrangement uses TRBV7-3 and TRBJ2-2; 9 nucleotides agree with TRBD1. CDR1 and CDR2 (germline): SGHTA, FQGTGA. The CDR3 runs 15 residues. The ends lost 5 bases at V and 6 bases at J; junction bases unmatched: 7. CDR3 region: CASSLGQGTAGELFF. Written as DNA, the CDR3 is TGTGCCAGCAGCCTGGGACAGGGAACCGCCGGGGAGCTGTTTTTT.

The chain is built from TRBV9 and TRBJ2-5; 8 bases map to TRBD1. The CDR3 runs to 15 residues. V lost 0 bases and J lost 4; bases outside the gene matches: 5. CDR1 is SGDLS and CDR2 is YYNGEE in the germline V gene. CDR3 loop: CASSVGQGALETQYF. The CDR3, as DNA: TGTGCCAGCAGCGTAGGGCAGGGGGCGCTAGAGACCCAGTACTTC.

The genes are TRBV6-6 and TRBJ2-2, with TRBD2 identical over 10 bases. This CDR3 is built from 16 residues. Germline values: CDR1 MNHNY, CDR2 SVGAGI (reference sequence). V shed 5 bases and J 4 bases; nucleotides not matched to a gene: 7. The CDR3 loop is CASSVERGGSTGELFF. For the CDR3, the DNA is TGTGCCAGCAGTGTGGAGCGGGGGGGCAGCACCGGGGAGCTGTTTTTT.

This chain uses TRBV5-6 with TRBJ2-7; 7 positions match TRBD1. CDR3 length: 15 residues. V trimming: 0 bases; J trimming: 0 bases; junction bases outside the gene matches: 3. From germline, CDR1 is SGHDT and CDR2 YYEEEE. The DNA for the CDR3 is TGTGCCAGCAGCTTGGGGCAGGGGGTCTCCTACGAGCAGTACTTC. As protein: CASSLGQGVSYEQYF.

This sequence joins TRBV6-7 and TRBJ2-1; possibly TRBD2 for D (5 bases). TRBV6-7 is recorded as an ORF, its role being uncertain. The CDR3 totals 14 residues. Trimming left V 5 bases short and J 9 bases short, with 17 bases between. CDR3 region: CASSRILLVCEQFF. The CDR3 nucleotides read TGTGCCAGCAGTCGAATTCTACTAGTCTGTGAGCAGTTCTTC.

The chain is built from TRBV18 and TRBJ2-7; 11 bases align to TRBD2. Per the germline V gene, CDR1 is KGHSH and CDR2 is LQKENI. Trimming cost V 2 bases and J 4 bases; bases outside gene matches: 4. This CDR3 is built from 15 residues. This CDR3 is CASSPSSGGTYEQYF. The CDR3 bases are TGTGCCAGCTCACCATCTAGCGGGGGGACGTACGAGCAGTACTTC.

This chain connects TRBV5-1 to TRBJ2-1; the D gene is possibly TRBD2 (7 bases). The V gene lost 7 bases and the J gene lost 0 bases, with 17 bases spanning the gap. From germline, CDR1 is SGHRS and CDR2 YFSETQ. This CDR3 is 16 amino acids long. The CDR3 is CASGRGATSSYNEQFF. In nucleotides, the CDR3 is TGCGCCAGCGGTCGGGGGGCTACGAGCTCCTACAATGAGCAGTTCTTC.

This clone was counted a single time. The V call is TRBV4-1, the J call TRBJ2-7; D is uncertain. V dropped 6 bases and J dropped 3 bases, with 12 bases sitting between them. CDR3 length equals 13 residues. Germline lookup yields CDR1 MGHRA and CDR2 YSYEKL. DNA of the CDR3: TGCGCCAGCAGTCGGACGGTCCTCTACGAGCAGTACTTC. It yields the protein CASSRTVLYEQYF.

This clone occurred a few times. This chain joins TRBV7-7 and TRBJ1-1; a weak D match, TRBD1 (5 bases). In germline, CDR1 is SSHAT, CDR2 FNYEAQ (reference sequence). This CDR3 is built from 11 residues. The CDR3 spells CAGENSPGAFF. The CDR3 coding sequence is TGTGCTGGAGAGAATTCCCCAGGGGCTTTCTTT.

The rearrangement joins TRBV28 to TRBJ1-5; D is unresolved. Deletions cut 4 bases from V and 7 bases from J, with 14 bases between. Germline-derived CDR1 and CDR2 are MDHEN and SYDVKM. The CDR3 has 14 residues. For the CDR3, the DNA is TGTGCCAGCAGTTCCCCAGGAGGAAGACAGCCCCAGCATTTT. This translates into CASSSPGGRQPQHF.

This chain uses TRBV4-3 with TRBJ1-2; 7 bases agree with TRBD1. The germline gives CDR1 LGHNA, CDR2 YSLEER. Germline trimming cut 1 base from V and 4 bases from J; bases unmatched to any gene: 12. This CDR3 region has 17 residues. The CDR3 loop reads CASSQAAGGTSIYGYTF. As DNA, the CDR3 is TGCGCCAGCAGCCAAGCAGCAGGGGGAACATCGATCTATGGCTACACCTTC.

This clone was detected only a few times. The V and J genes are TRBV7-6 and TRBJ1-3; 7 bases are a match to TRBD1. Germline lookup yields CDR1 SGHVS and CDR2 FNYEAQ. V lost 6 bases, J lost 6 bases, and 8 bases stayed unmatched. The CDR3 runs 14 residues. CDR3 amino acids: CASRDGRGSNTIYF. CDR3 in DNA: TGTGCCAGCAGGGACGGCAGGGGGTCAAACACCATATATTTT. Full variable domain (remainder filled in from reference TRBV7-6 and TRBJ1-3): GAGVSQSPRYKVTKRGQDVALRCDPISGHVSLYWYRQALGQGPEFLTYFNYEAQQDKSGLPNDRFSAERPEGSISTLTIQRTEQRDSAMYRCASRDGRGSNTIYFGEGSWLTVV.

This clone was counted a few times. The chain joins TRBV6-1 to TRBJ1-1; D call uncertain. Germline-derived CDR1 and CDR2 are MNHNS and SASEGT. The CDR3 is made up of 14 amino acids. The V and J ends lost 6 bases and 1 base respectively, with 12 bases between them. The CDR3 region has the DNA TGTGCCAGCAGCAAATTTAGCTCGAACACTGAAGCTTTCTTT. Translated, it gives CASSKFSSNTEAFF.

The CDR3: CASRPTGDYTEAFF. CDR3 DNA: TGTGCCAGCAGACCTACAGGGGACTACACTGAAGCTTTCTTT. This chain connects TRBV6-5 to TRBJ1-1; TRBD1 aligns across 7 bases. Germline V gene lookup returns CDR1 MNHEY and CDR2 SVGAGI. CDR3 length: 14 residues. Trimming removed 6 bases from V and 3 bases from J; junction bases left unmatched: 7.

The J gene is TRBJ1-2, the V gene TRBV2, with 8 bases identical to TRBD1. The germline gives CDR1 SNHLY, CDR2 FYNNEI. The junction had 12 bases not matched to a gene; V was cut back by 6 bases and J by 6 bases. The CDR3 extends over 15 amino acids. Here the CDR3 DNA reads TGTGCCAGCAGGACCGGACAGGGTAGAGGGGATGGCTACACCTTC. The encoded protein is CASRTGQGRGDGYTF.

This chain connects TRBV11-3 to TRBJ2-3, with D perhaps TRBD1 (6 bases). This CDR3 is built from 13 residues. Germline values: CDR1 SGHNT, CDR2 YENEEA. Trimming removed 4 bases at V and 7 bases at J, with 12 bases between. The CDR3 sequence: CASSSPGANTQYF. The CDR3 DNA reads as TGTGCCAGCAGCTCCCCAGGGGCGAATACGCAGTATTTT.

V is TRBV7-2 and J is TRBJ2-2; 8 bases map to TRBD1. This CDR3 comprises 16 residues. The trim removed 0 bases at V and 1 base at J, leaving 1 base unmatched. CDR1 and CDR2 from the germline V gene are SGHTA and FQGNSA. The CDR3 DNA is TGTGCCAGCAGCTTAGCCGGGACAGGGAACACCGGGGAGCTGTTTTTT. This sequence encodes CASSLAGTGNTGELFF.

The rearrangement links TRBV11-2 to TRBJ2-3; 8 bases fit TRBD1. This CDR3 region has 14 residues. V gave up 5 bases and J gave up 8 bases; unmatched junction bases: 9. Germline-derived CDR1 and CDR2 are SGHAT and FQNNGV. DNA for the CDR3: TGTGCCAGCAGCCGGGACAGGTCGTTAGGTACGCAGTATTTT. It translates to CASSRDRSLGTQYF.

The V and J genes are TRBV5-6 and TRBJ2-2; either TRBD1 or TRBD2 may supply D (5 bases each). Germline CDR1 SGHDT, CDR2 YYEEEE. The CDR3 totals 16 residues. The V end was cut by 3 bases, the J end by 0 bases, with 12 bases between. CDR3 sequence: CASSYIGDPNTGELFF. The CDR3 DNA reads TGTGCCAGCAGCTATATCGGGGACCCGAACACCGGGGAGCTGTTTTTT.

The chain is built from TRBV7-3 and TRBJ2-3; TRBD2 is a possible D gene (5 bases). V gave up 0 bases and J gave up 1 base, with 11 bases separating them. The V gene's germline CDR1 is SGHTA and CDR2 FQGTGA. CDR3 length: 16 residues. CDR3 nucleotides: TGTGCCAGCAGCTTAACGGAAGCGAGGGGCACAGATACGCAGTATTTT. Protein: CASSLTEARGTDTQYF.

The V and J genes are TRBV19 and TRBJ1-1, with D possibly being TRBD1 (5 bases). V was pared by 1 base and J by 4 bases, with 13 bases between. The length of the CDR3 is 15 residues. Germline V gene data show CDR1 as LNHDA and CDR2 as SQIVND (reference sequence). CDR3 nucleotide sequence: TGTGCCAGTAGTATAGGCCAGGGAACGAGCACTGAAGCTTTCTTT. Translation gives CASSIGQGTSTEAFF.

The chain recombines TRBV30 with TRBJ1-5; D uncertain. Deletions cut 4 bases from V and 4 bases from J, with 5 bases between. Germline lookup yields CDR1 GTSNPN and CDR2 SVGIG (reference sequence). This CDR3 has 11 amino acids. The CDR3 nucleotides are TGTGCCTGGATCCGAAATCAGCCCCAGCATTTT. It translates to CAWIRNQPQHF.

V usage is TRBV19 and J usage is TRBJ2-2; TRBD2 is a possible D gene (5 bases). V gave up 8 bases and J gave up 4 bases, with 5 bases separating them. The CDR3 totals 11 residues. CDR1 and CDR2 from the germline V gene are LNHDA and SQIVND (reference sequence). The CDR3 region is CASEGTGELFF. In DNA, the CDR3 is TGTGCCAGTGAGGGCACCGGGGAGCTGTTTTTT.

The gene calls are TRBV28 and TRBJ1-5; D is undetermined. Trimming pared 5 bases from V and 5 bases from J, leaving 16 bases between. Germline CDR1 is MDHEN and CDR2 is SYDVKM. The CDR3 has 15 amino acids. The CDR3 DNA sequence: TGTGCCAGCAGTCCCCCGGCGAGGATTTATCAGCCCCAGCATTTT. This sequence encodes CASSPPARIYQPQHF.

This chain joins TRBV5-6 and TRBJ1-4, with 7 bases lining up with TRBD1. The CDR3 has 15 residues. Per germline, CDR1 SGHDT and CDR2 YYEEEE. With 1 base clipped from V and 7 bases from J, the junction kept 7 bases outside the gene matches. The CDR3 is CASSLMRGRGEKLFF. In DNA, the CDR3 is TGTGCCAGCAGCTTGATGAGGGGGCGAGGTGAAAAACTGTTTTTT.

CDR3 sequence (DNA): TGTGCCAGCAGCTTAATAGGAACCGGGAAAGAGACCCAGTACTTC. Translated, it gives CASSLIGTGKETQYF. V gene TRBV7-6 combines with J gene TRBJ2-5, with D possibly matching TRBD2 (5 bases). The CDR3 is 15 amino acids. V lost 2 bases, J lost 3 bases, and 13 bases lay in between. Germline V gene data show CDR1 as SGHVS and CDR2 as FNYEAQ.

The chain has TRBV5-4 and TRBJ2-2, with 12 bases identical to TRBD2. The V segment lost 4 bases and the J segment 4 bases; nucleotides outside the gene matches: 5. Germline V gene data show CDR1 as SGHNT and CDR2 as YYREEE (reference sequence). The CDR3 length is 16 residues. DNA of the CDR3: TGTGCCAGCAGCCTGGGACTAGCGGGCCCCACCGGGGAGCTGTTTTTT. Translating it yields CASSLGLAGPTGELFF.